Only a few counts were recorded for the clone carrying this T cell receptor (beta chain). The data were obtained in a study of identical twins. TCRdb re-derived calls from the 5' RACE reads in MiXCR, one entry per CDR3 protein. The data show about 920,000 distinct CDR3 sequences, with approximately 13% seen just once and around 1.5% held by the top ten. These same records also appear under a second study, on yellow fever vaccine responses in identical twins.

This TCR derives from a young woman in good health. The sample consisted of PBMCs.

The CDR3 nucleotides are TGTGCCAGCAGCTCCGACCTAGCGGGAGGTTACAATGAGCAGTTCTTC. Amino acid sequence: CASSSDLAGGYNEQFF. The chain combines TRBV5-6 with TRBJ2-1; TRBD2 aligns across 11 bases. The trim removed 3 bases at V and 4 bases at J, leaving 6 bases unmatched. Germline CDR1 reads SGHDT; CDR2 reads YYEEEE. The CDR3 has 16 residues.